This is a list of T cell receptor beta chains from one sample in a study of T cells in Graves' hyperthyroidism and ophthalmopathy. TCRdb reprocessed the multiplex PCR reads with MiXCR, giving one entry per CDR3 protein. The repertoire holds 600,000 to 700,000 distinct CDR3 sequences, with around 15% as singletons. Sample: blood. These receptors originate from a woman between 40 and 50 years old with Graves' ophthalmopathy. Both conserved end residues are part of each CDR3. A D gene is named only where the DNA matches it firmly. Rows may omit the clone size; those that give it use once, few, many or a size class.

. | many | TRBJ1-2 | TRBV28 | CASSLFGVGYGYTF | TGTGCCAGCAGTTTATTCGGAGTGGGCTATGGCTACACCTTC
. | few | TRBJ2-7 | TRBV7-2 | CASSFSAGTSYEQYF | TGTGCCAGCAGCTTCTCGGCAGGGACCTCCTACGAGCAGTACTTC
. | few | TRBJ2-2 | TRBV30 | CGGENTGELFF | TGTGGGGGCGAGAACACCGGGGAGCTGTTTTTT
. | few | TRBJ1-5 | TRBV10-2 | CASSDRTSNQPQHF | TGCGCCAGCAGTGATCGGACTAGCAATCAGCCCCAGCATTTT
. | many | TRBJ1-1 | TRBV27 | CASSLNLVNTEAFF | TGTGCCAGCAGTTTAAACCTCGTGAACACTGAAGCTTTCTTT
TRBD1 | . | TRBJ1-6 | TRBV28 | CASSLGTDYNSPLHF | TGTGCCAGCAGTTTGGGGACAGACTATAATTCACCCCTCCACTTT
TRBD2 | many | TRBJ2-5 | TRBV24-1 | CATSPGLAGEETQYF | TGTGCCACCAGCCCTGGACTAGCGGGAGAAGAGACCCAGTACTTC
. | few | TRBJ2-7 | TRBV7-6 | CASSLGASARLGEQYF | TGTGCCAGCAGCTTAGGAGCTAGCGCGCGCCTGGGAGAGCAGTACTTC
. | . | TRBJ1-2 | TRBV12-5 | CASGFPIQEKDYGYTF | TGTGCTAGTGGTTTCCCGATCCAGGAGAAGGACTATGGCTACACCTTC
TRBD2 | many | TRBJ2-7 | TRBV15 | CATSRDQREGREQYF | TGTGCCACCAGCAGAGACCAGCGGGAGGGCCGTGAGCAGTACTTC
. | many | TRBJ1-2 | TRBV10-3 | CAISVDRTNYGYTF | TGTGCCATCAGTGTCGACAGAACTAACTATGGCTACACCTTC
. | many | TRBJ2-7 | TRBV28 | CASTRWTYEQYF | TGTGCCAGCACCCGGTGGACCTACGAGCAGTACTTC
. | many | TRBJ2-7 | TRBV11-2 | CASSLAGGAEQYF | TGTGCCAGCAGCTTGGCTGGGGGGGCCGAGCAGTACTTC
. | . | TRBJ1-1 | TRBV4-3 | CASSQDPGGRYTEAFF | TGCGCCAGCAGCCAAGATCCAGGCGGCAGATACACTGAAGCTTTCTTT
. | many | TRBJ1-1 | TRBV30 | CAWSVPPVTEAFF | TGTGCCTGGAGTGTACCCCCAGTGACTGAAGCTTTCTTT
. | many | TRBJ1-1 | TRBV10-2 | CASSESGGSLNTEAFF | TGCGCCAGCAGTGAGTCGGGTGGGAGCCTGAACACTGAAGCTTTCTTT
. | many | TRBJ2-7 | TRBV6-2/TRBV6-3 | CASSSLFRSYEQYF | TGTGCCAGCAGCAGTTTGTTTAGGAGCTACGAGCAGTACTTC
. | many | TRBJ2-7 | TRBV20-1 | CSARAGNYEQYF | TGCAGTGCTAGGGCAGGCAACTACGAGCAGTACTTC
. | many | TRBJ2-7 | TRBV12-3/TRBV12-4 | CASRPIYEQYF | TGTGCCAGCAGGCCGATCTACGAGCAGTACTTC
. | many | TRBJ1-1 | TRBV28 | CASRGLGNTEAFF | TGTGCCAGCAGGGGACTAGGGAACACTGAAGCTTTCTTT
. | many | TRBJ1-1 | TRBV29-1 | CSVLFVNTEAFF | TGCAGCGTCCTCTTCGTTAACACTGAAGCTTTCTTT
. | . | TRBJ2-7 | TRBV30 | CAWIKASYEQYF | TGTGCCTGGATAAAAGCGAGCTACGAGCAGTACTTC
TRBD2 | . | TRBJ2-2 | TRBV2 | CASSGTSGGNTGELFF | TGTGCCAGCTCCGGGACTAGCGGGGGTAACACCGGGGAGCTGTTTTTT
. | many | TRBJ2-5 | TRBV6-2/TRBV6-3 | CASSHSATQYF | TGTGCCAGCAGTCATAGTGCGACCCAGTACTTC
. | many | TRBJ2-5 | TRBV28 | CASSFGDSQETQYF | TGTGCCAGCAGTTTTGGGGACTCCCAAGAGACCCAGTACTTC
TRBD1 | few | TRBJ2-7 | TRBV11-2 | CASREGDSEGAFVYEQYF | TGTGCCAGCAGGGAAGGAGACAGCGAGGGGGCATTTGTCTACGAGCAGTACTTC
. | few | TRBJ2-1 | TRBV11-2 | CASSSGAGVNNEQFF | TGTGCCAGCAGCTCGGGGGCGGGAGTAAACAATGAGCAGTTCTTC
TRBD2 | few | TRBJ2-7 | TRBV10-3 | CAIRGTSGYEQYF | TGTGCCATCAGGGGGACTAGCGGTTACGAGCAGTACTTC
TRBD1 | many | TRBJ1-1 | TRBV27 | CASSFRFQGAEAFF | TGTGCCAGCAGTTTTCGATTCCAGGGGGCTGAAGCTTTCTTT
. | many | TRBJ2-2 | TRBV7-2 | CASSTRGGTPGRTGELFF | TGTGCCAGCAGCACCAGGGGTGGGACACCCGGTCGGACCGGGGAGCTGTTTTTT
. | . | TRBJ1-2 | TRBV30 | CAWSAGINYGYTF | TGTGCCTGGAGTGCGGGGATTAACTATGGCTACACCTTC
. | few | TRBJ2-5 | TRBV4-2 | CASSRTLSGGGETQYF | TGTGCCAGCAGCCGGACCCTTAGCGGAGGGGGGGAGACCCAGTACTTC
. | many | TRBJ2-2 | TRBV7-2 | CASSANPRGGAGELFF | TGTGCCAGCAGCGCCAACCCTAGAGGGGGGGCCGGGGAGCTGTTTTTT
TRBD2 | many | TRBJ2-7 | TRBV4-1 | CASSPLFGREDLSYEQYF | TGCGCCAGCAGCCCCCTTTTCGGGCGGGAGGACCTCTCCTACGAGCAGTACTTC
. | many | TRBJ1-5 | TRBV7-6 | CASSLADTGTLEYSDQPQHF | TGTGCTAGCAGCTTAGCGGATACCGGGACATTAGAATATAGCGATCAGCCCCAGCATTTT
TRBD1 | many | TRBJ2-4 | TRBV28 | CASSVGGLWSKNIQYF | TGTGCCAGCAGCGTAGGGGGCCTTTGGTCCAAAAACATTCAGTACTTC
. | . | TRBJ1-1 | TRBV20-1 | CSALDGRDTEAFF | TGCAGTGCCCTGGACGGGAGAGACACTGAAGCTTTCTTT
TRBD1 | many | TRBJ2-7 | TRBV27 | CASRKTQGNYEQYF | TGTGCCAGCAGGAAAACACAGGGGAACTACGAGCAGTACTTC
. | . | TRBJ1-5 | TRBV28 | CASSLFQISNQPQHF | TGTGCCAGCAGTTTGTTCCAGATTAGCAATCAGCCCCAGCATTTT
. | many | TRBJ1-1 | TRBV6-2/TRBV6-3 | CASTRLPNTEAFF | TGTGCCAGCACGCGTCTTCCGAACACTGAAGCTTTCTTT
TRBD2 | many | TRBJ2-2 | TRBV5-1 | CASRTSGSLDTGELFF | TGCGCCAGCAGGACTAGCGGGAGCTTGGACACCGGGGAGCTGTTTTTT
TRBD2 | many | TRBJ2-5 | TRBV20-1 | CSARPAGGMETQYF | TGCAGTGCTAGACCGGCGGGAGGGATGGAGACCCAGTACTTC
TRBD1 | many | TRBJ1-1 | TRBV7-2 | CASSSTGTGAEAFF | TGTGCCAGCAGCTCTACCGGGACAGGGGCAGAAGCTTTCTTT
TRBD2 | many | TRBJ2-5 | TRBV7-2 | CASRLAGMEETQYF | TGTGCCAGCAGACTAGCGGGAATGGAAGAGACCCAGTACTTC
. | many | TRBJ2-5 | TRBV6-2/TRBV6-3 | CASSYPGTQETQYF | TGTGCCAGCAGTTACCCGGGAACTCAAGAGACCCAGTACTTC